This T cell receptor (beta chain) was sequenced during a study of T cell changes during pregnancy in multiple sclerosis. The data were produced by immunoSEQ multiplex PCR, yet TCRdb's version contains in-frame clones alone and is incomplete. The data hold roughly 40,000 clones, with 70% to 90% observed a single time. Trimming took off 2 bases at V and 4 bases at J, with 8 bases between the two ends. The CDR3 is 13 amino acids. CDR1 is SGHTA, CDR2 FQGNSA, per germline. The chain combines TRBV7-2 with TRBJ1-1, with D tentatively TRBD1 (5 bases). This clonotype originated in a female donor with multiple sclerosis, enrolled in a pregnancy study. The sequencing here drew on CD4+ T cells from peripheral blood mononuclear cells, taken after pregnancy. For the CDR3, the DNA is TGTGCCAGCAGCTTACATCAGGGCACTGAAGCTTTCTTT. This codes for CASSLHQGTEAFF.